This T cell receptor beta chain was sequenced during a study of CD8+ T cells in alopecia areata. About the research overall: It was oral tofacitinib, at 5 to 10 mg twice daily, that treated patients received.

Germline V gives CDR1 SQVTM, CDR2 ANQGSEA. This CDR3 contains 11 residues. V was cut by 3 bases and J by 9 bases, with 9 bases left in between. Extraction of RNA preceded its reverse transcription into cDNA, which served as the sequencing template. The protocol was immunoSEQ multiplex PCR, while the TCRdb copy is restricted to in-frame clones and leaves out a portion. This table holds around 300,000 clones, 50% to 75% found once. As for treatment: oral pan-JAK inhibitor, 5-10 mg twice daily. The material sequenced was CD4+ T cells sorted from blood, taken at approximately week 52, from a patient treated with tofacitinib. V gene TRBV29-1 combines with J gene TRBJ2-1; a possible D gene is TRBD1 (5 bases). The sequence was obtained from a human donor with alopecia areata. CDR3 DNA sequence: TGCAGCGTTGACAGGGCGACTGAGCAGTTCTTC. Protein product: CSVDRATEQFF.